The entry below gives a single TCR beta chain sequence along with its context. The antigen is not known. PCR primers comprised 60 Vbeta and 13 Jbeta primers. Data came from immunoSEQ multiplex PCR; TCRdb stores just in-frame clones and leaves some out. The sample consists of 85,000 to 95,000 clones, 63% of them appearing once. This sample was taken from a study of cytomegalovirus exposure and HLA in healthy donors. The study, taken as a whole, reports: The listing of roughly 160 TCR beta chains classed them as cytomegalovirus-associated. In vitro experiments confirmed that three CMV-associated chains were specific for CMV antigens. Most likely, a cluster of highly shared sequence variants arose as a sequencing artifact.

The sequenced material came from PBMCs. The source of this sequence is a woman aged 30 to 39 in good health and CMV-seronegative.

The CDR3 coding sequence is TGTGCCAGAGAGACAGGGGTTAATGAGCAGTTCTTC. Translating gives CARETGVNEQFF. The V call is TRBV2, the J call TRBJ2-1; the match to TRBD1 covers 8 bases. V shed 9 bases, J shed 7 bases, and the junction held 5 bases outside the gene matches. Germline assignment: CDR1 SNHLY and CDR2 FYNNEI. This CDR3 contains 12 residues.